This entry features one T cell receptor beta chain sequence. Each patient experienced a relapse that followed autologous stem cell transplantation, and brentuximab vedotin exposure varied. The data were taken from a study of PD-1 blockade in classical Hodgkin lymphoma. TCRdb keeps only in-frame clones here, not all; method: immunoSEQ multiplex PCR. Of around 150,000 clones listed, about 78% are singletons. Germline V gene data show CDR1 as ENHRY and CDR2 as SYGVKD. This CDR3 contains 16 residues. Trimming left V 0 bases short and J 2 bases short, with 11 bases between. The clonotype comes from a human donor with classical Hodgkin lymphoma. This specimen was peripheral blood mononuclear cells (PBMCs), taken before the second cycle of nivolumab. The rearrangement joins TRBV10-3 to TRBJ1-3; D not resolved. CDR3 nucleotide sequence: TGTGCCATCAGTGAGTCGCCGGTGGAAGCTGGAAACACCATATATTTT. Protein product: CAISESPVEAGNTIYF.